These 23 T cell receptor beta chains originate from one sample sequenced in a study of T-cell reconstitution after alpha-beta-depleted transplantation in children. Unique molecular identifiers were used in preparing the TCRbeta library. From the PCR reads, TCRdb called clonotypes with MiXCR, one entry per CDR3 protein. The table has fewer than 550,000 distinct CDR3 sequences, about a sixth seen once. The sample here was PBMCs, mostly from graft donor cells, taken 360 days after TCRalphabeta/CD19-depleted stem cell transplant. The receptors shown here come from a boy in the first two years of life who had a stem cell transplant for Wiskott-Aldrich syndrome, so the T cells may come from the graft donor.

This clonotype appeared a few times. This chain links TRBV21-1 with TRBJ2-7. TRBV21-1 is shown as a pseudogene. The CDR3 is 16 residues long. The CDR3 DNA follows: TGTGCCAGCAGCAAAGTAGTGGTGAGGCTCCCCTACGAGCAGTACTTC. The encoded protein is CASSKVVVRLPYEQYF.

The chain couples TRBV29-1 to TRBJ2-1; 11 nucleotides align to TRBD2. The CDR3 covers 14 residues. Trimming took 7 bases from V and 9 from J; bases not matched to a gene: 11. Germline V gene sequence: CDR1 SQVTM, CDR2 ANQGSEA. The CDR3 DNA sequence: TGCAGCGCTCGTAGCGGGAGGGCCTTGACTGAGCAGTTCTTC. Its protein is CSARSGRALTEQFF.

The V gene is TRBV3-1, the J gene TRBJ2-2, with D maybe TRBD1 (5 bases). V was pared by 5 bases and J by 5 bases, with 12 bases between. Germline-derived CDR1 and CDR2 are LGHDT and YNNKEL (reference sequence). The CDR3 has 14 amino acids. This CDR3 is CASSTHRLTGELFF. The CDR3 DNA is TGTGCCAGCAGCACCCACAGGCTTACCGGGGAGCTGTTTTTT.

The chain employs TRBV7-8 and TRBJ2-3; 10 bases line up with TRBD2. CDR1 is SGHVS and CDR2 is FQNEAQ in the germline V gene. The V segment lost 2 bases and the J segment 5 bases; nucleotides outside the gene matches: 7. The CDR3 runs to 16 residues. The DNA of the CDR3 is TGTGCCAGCAGCTTAAGGCTAGCGGGGGCGGGAGATACGCAGTATTTT. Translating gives CASSLRLAGAGDTQYF.

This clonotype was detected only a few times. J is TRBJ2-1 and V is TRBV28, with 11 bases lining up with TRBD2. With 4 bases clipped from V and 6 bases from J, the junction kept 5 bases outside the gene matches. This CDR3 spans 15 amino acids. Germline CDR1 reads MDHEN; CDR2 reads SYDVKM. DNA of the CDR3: TGTGCCAGCAGTTGGACTAGCGGGTTGCTCAATGAGCAGTTCTTC. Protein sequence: CASSWTSGLLNEQFF.

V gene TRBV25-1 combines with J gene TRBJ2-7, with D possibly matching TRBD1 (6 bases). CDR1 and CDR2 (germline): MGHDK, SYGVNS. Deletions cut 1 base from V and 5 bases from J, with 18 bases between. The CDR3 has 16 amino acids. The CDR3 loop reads CASSELSGTRTNEQYF. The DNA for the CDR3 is TGTGCCAGCAGTGAATTGTCCGGGACACGGACCAACGAGCAGTACTTC.

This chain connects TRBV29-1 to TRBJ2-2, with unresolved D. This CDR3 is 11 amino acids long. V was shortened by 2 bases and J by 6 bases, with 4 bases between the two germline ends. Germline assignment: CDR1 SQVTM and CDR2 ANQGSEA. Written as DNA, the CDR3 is TGCAGCGTTGAATTTGCCGGGGAGCTGTTTTTT. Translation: CSVEFAGELFF.

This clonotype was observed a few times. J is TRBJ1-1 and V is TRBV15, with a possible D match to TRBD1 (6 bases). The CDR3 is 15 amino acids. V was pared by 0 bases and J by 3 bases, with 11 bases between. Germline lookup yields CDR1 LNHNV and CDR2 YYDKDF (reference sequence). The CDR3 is CATSRDLDSYTEAFF. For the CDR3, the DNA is TGTGCCACCAGCAGAGACCTGGACAGTTACACTGAAGCTTTCTTT.

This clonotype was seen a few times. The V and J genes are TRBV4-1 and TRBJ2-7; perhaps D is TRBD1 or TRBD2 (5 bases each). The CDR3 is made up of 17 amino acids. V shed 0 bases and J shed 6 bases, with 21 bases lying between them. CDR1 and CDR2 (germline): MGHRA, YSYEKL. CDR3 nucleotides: TGCGCCAGCAGCCAAGAGGCGCGTCAACTCCGGGGCTCCGAGCAGTACTTC. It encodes CASSQEARQLRGSEQYF.

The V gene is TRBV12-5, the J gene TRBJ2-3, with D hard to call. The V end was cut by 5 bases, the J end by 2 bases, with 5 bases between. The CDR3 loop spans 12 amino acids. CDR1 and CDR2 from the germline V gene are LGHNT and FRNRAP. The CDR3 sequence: CASGHNTDTQYF. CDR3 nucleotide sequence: TGTGCTAGTGGTCATAACACAGATACGCAGTATTTT.

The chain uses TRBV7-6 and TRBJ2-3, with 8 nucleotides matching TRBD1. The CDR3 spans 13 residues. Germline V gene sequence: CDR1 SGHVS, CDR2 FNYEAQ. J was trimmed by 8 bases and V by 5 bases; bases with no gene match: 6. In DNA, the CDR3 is TGTGCCAGCAGCCTTAAGACAGGGGCTACGCAGTATTTT. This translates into CASSLKTGATQYF.

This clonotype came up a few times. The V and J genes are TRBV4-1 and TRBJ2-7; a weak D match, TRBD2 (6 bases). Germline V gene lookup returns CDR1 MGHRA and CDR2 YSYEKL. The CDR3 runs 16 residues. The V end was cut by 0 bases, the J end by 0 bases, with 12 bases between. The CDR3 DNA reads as TGCGCCAGCAGCCAAGAGGGACTTCCAAGCTCCTACGAGCAGTACTTC. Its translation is CASSQEGLPSSYEQYF.

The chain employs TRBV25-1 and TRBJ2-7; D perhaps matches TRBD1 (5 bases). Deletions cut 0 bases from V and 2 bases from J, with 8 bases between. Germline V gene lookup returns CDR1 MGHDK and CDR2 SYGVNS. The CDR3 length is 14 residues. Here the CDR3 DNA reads TGTGCCAGCAGTGAATATTGGGGCCCCTACGAGCAGTACTTC. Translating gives CASSEYWGPYEQYF.

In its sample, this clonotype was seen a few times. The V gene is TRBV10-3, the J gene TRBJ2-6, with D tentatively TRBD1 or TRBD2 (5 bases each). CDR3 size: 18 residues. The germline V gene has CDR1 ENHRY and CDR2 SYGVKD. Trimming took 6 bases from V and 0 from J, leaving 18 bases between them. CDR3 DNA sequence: TGTGCCATCAGCTCCCGGGACGGAATCTTCTCTGGGGCCAACGTCCTGACTTTC. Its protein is CAISSRDGIFSGANVLTF.

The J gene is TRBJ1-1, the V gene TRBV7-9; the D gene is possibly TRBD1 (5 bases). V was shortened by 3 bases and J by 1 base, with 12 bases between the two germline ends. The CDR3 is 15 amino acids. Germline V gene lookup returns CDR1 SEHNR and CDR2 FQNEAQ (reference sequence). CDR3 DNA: TGTGCCAGCAGCTTGCGAAGGGGATCGAACACTGAAGCTTTCTTT. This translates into CASSLRRGSNTEAFF.

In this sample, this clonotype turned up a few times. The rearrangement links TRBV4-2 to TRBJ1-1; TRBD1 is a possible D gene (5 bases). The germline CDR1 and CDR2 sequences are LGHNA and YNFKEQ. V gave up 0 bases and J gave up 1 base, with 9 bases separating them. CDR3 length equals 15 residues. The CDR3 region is CASSQDWGRNTEAFF. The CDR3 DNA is TGTGCCAGCAGCCAAGATTGGGGCAGGAACACTGAAGCTTTCTTT.

CDR3 bases: TGTGCCAGCAGCTTAGTCGTAATCGGCTCCTACGAGCAGTACTTC. Its translation: CASSLVVIGSYEQYF. This chain joins TRBV7-8 and TRBJ2-7; D call uncertain. In germline, CDR1 is SGHVS, CDR2 FQNEAQ. Trimming removed 1 base at V and 0 bases at J, with 10 bases between. The CDR3 extends over 15 amino acids.

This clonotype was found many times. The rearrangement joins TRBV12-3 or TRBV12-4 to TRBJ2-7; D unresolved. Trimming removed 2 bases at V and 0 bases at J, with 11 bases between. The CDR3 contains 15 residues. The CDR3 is CASSLSPRASYEQYF. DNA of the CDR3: TGTGCCAGCAGTTTATCCCCCCGTGCCTCCTACGAGCAGTACTTC.

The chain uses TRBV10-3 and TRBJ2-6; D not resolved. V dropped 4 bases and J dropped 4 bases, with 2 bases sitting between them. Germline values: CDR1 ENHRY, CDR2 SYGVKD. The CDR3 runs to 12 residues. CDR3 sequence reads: CAISGGANVLTF. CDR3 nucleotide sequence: TGTGCCATCAGTGGGGGGGCCAACGTCCTGACTTTC.

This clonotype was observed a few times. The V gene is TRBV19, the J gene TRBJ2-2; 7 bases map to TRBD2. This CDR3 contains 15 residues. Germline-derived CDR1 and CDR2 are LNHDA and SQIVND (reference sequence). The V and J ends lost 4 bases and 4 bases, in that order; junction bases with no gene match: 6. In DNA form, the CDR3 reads TGTGCCAGTAGTAGCGGGGGAAAACGCACCGGGGAGCTGTTTTTT. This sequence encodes CASSSGGKRTGELFF.

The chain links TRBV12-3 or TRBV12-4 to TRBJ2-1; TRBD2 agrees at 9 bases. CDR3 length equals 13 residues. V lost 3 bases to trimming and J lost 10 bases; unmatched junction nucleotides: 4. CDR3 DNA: TGTGCCAGCAGTTTGACAGGGACTAGCGAGCAGTTCTTC. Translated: CASSLTGTSEQFF.

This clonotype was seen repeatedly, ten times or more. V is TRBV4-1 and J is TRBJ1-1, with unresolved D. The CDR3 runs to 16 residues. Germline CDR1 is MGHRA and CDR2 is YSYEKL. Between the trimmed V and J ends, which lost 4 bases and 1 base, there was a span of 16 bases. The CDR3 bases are TGCGCCAGCAGCCCCTCACATACCCCAGGGAACACTGAAGCTTTCTTT. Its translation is CASSPSHTPGNTEAFF.

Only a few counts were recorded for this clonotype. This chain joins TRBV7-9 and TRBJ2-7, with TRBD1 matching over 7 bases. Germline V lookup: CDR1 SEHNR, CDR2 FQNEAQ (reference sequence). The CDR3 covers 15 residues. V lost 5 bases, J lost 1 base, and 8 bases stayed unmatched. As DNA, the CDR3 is TGTGCCAGCAGCCCGACAGGGCGACCTTCCTACGAGCAGTACTTC. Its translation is CASSPTGRPSYEQYF.